Described below is a single T cell receptor beta chain sequence and its context. Antigen unknown. Overall study results and limits: Tumor memory CD4+ T cell TCR gene usage clustered with blood and lymph node memory CD4+ cells and lymph node naive CD4+ cells. The larger cohort examined one V-J beta rearrangement, not whole repertoires.

The memory fraction was CD4+CD45RO+CD25- cells. Full-length variable regions came from constant-region reverse primers plus semi-nested Nested Universal Primer A PCR. TCRdb analysed the 5' RACE reads with MiXCR anew, one entry per CDR3 protein. The table lists 25,000 to 35,000 distinct CDR3 sequences, approximately 25% of them singletons, with around 4.5% in the top ten. The specimen sequenced was memory CD4+ T cells sorted from blood. The subset here: memory CD4+ T cells, CD4+CD45RO+CD25-. The receptor comes from a female donor with breast cancer.

The DNA of the CDR3 is TGTGCCAGCAGCCGGGACACCCCTTACGAGCAGTACTTC. It translates to CASSRDTPYEQYF. V usage is TRBV25-1 and J usage is TRBJ2-7, with D possibly matching TRBD1 (6 bases). V was cut by 6 bases and J by 4 bases, with 13 bases left in between. The CDR3 has 13 amino acids. Germline V gives CDR1 MGHDK, CDR2 SYGVNS.